Listed below are T cell receptor beta chains from one sample, sequenced in a study of T-cell reconstitution after alpha-beta-depleted transplantation in children. TCRdb independently ran MiXCR on the PCR reads; one entry per CDR3 protein. The table lists approximately 270,000 distinct CDR3 sequences, about 24% of them singletons. Here the sequenced sample was PBMCs, mostly from graft donor cells, taken 360 days after TCRalphabeta/CD19-depleted stem cell transplant. The receptors come from a female patient between 2 and 10 years old who had a stem cell transplant for congenital amegakaryocytic thrombocytopenia, so the T cells may come from the graft donor. Each CDR3 is given with its conserved first and last residue. Each record gives: D gene, clone size, V gene, J gene, CDR3 DNA, CDR3 protein. A D gene is named only where the DNA matches it firmly. The size field is filled for only some rows; it gives once, few, many or a size class.

.	few	TRBV5-1	TRBJ1-2	TGCGCCAGCAGCTCACAGGCTAACTATGGCTACACCTTC	CASSSQANYGYTF
TRBD1	few	TRBV20-1	TRBJ1-1	TGCAGTGCAACAGGGGTAAAAGAGATTGTGAACACTGAAGCTTTCTTT	CSATGVKEIVNTEAFF
.	few	TRBV20-1	TRBJ1-5	TGCAGTGCCGCCCCGAACAGCAATCAGCCCCAGCATTTT	CSAAPNSNQPQHF
TRBD1	few	TRBV6-2/TRBV6-3	TRBJ1-1	TGTGCCAGCAGTGGAAGACAGGGATCGGGAGAAGCTTTCTTT	CASSGRQGSGEAFF
.	.	TRBV24-1	TRBJ2-1	TGTGCCACCAGTGATCGGGGCCGGGCCTACAATGAGCAGTTCTTC	CATSDRGRAYNEQFF
.	.	TRBV15	TRBJ2-7	TGTGCCACCAGCAGAGATCTAGCTACAGGGCCCCACGAGCAGTACTTC	CATSRDLATGPHEQYF
.	.	TRBV20-1	TRBJ2-3	TGCAGTGCGGGAGGGGACACATACCCCACAGATACGCAGTATTTT	CSAGGDTYPTDTQYF
.	many	TRBV24-1	TRBJ1-2	TGTGCCACCAGTGATTTGGCATGGGGGGGCTACACCTTC	CATSDLAWGGYTF
.	.	TRBV7-9	TRBJ1-2	TGTGCCAGCAGCTCCAGCTTTTATGGCTACACCTTC	CASSSSFYGYTF
.	many	TRBV20-1	TRBJ2-5	TGCAGTGCTACGGGGATCGGCGGGGAGACCCAGTACTTC	CSATGIGGETQYF
.	.	TRBV20-1	TRBJ1-3	TGCAGTGCTAGACCGCTGAGAAACACCATATATTTT	CSARPLRNTIYF
.	.	TRBV12-3/TRBV12-4	TRBJ2-5	TGTGCCAGCACCCGACTAGGACAAGAGACCCAGTACTTC	CASTRLGQETQYF
.	.	TRBV18	TRBJ2-3	TGTGCCAGCTCACCACCTGCCGTCCAAGATACGCAGTATTTT	CASSPPAVQDTQYF
TRBD2	.	TRBV5-1	TRBJ2-3	TGCGCCAGCAGCTTGGCACGCGGGGGGCCCGCAGATACGCAGTATTTT	CASSLARGGPADTQYF
.	many	TRBV28	TRBJ2-1	TGTGCCAGCAGTCATGCACAGGAGCAGTTCTTC	CASSHAQEQFF
.	.	TRBV28	TRBJ1-1	TGTGCCAGCAGTTTCGACTTTAAGCGGGCTCCCCTATTT	CASSFDFKRAPLF
TRBD1	.	TRBV4-1	TRBJ1-2	TGCGCCAGCAGCCCGAAACCTGACAGGGTCATTGGCTACACCTTC	CASSPKPDRVIGYTF
.	few	TRBV19	TRBJ2-2	TGTGCCAGTAGTACTCGTTTGGGGCACACCGGGGAGCTGTTTTTT	CASSTRLGHTGELFF
TRBD1	few	TRBV28	TRBJ1-4	TGTGCCAGCAGTACGGACAGGGGGCATTCAACTAATGAAAAACTGTTTTTT	CASSTDRGHSTNEKLFF
TRBD1	few	TRBV20-1	TRBJ1-2	TGCAGTGCTAGAGCCGAGGGACAGAGTAACTATGGCTACACCTTC	CSARAEGQSNYGYTF
.	.	TRBV7-9	TRBJ2-3	TGTGCCAGCAGCGTCCAGGAGGCAGATACGCAGTATTTT	CASSVQEADTQYF
.	.	TRBV29-1	TRBJ2-5	TGCAGCGTTGGGGGTGAGGGGCAAGAGACCCAGTACTTC	CSVGGEGQETQYF
.	.	TRBV10-3	TRBJ1-6	TGTGCCATCAGTGAGTCGGAGGGGAGGAACTCACCCCTCCACTTT	CAISESEGRNSPLHF
.	few	TRBV6-5	TRBJ2-7	TGTGCCAGCAGTTACTCCGGGGACGGCTCCTACGAGCAGTACTTC	CASSYSGDGSYEQYF
TRBD1	few	TRBV6-1	TRBJ1-3	TGTGCCAGCAGCCGTACAGGGGGCGTTGGAAACACCATATATTTT	CASSRTGGVGNTIYF
.	.	TRBV5-1	TRBJ2-7	TGCGCCAGCAGACGAGGGGGGGAGACCTACGAGCAGTACTTC	CASRRGGETYEQYF
.	.	TRBV20-1	TRBJ1-1	TGCAGTGCGCGGACGTATCAAGCTTTCTTT	CSARTYQAFF
TRBD2	.	TRBV2	TRBJ2-3	TGTGCCAGCAGTCCTGGACTAGTCCAGCTCACAGATACGCAGTATTTT	CASSPGLVQLTDTQYF
TRBD2	few	TRBV3-1	TRBJ2-3	TGTGCCAGCAGCCGACGGACTAGCGGAGAAACAGATACGCAGTATTTT	CASSRRTSGETDTQYF
.	many	TRBV7-8	TRBJ2-3	TGTGCCAGCAGCTTCGCCGGGAGTCCTAGCACAGATACGCAGTATTTT	CASSFAGSPSTDTQYF
.	few	TRBV20-1	TRBJ2-7	TGCAGTGCAACAGACCGTGCCTACGAGCAGTACTTC	CSATDRAYEQYF